The following is a T cell receptor (beta chain) sequence with its context. In this sample, this clone turned up a few times. No cognate antigen has been identified for it. Base-call qualities are not available, and no considerably larger clone is one nucleotide away. The data derive from a study of blood T cell repertoires in COVID-19 (dated by TCRdb to 2018 to 2021). Study-wide context: Samples covering the acute and convalescent phases of COVID-19 were provided by collaborators in the United States, Italy and Spain. The prospective study material was composed of cDNA or gDNA derived from T cells, B-cell-depleted T cells, or PBMCs. The dataset comprised deeply sampled blood TCRbeta repertoires from subjects exposed to, actively infected with, or recovered from COVID-19. The repertoires were made available in a free public database intended to serve as a resource for research on the immune response to SARS-CoV-2. Samples came from the ongoing ImmuneRACE study (first 160 participants) plus 1,254 subjects from 6 global collaborators. Sample metadata almost always included a de-identified subject ID, COVID-19 status, age in years and sex. Where HLA class I and class II types were available, the types were taken from metadata supplied by the sample provider, not from assay-based typing. General conclusions and limits of the study: The amount of clinical and demographic metadata varied by source and participant and was provided uncurated.

At the junction V is shortened by 4 bases and J by 4 bases; bases outside the gene matches: 5. The CDR3 numbers 15 residues from cysteine through phenylalanine. The CDR3 DNA has 45 bases and is translated from base 1. The germline V gene sets CDR1 to SNHLY and CDR2 to FYNNEI. TCRbeta CDR3 regions were amplified from genomic DNA using the immunoSEQ Assay, a bias-controlled multiplex PCR. As for the authors' bioinformatics: The number of nucleated cells in each sample was estimated by amplification of reference gene primers within the assay. Sequence reads were collapsed and filtered to measure the absolute abundance of every unique TCRbeta CDR3 rearrangement. For each sample, productive Simpson clonality was calculated by taking the square root of Simpson's diversity index across productive rearrangements. The source is immuneACCESS, and TCRdb retained only in-frame sequences with V and J called. Part of the clones is not carried over; for the studies checked, unresolved V genes explain less than half of this, and the remainder is unexplained. V and J calls and clone size follow that table, whereas D and trimming were derived from the DNA. Recorded for this sample are roughly 380,000 clones; 88% of them occurred a single time. Of the sample, 1% is held by the ten largest clones.

Participants in the prospective study were enrolled through a virtual design, were aged roughly 18 to 100 years, and lived in under 25 United States geographic areas. To assign participants to cohorts, the prospective study relied on clinical history that participants themselves reported in a screening survey and a study questionnaire. Exposed participants had been in contact with someone with a PCR-confirmed or clinician-diagnosed COVID-19 case within 2 weeks of study entry. In the prospective study, whole blood, serum and a nasopharyngeal or oropharyngeal swab were collected from each participant by mobile phlebotomists. Additional blood draws and questionnaires over an approximately two-month period could optionally be provided by prospective study participants. Before DNA extraction, prospective study blood samples were shipped either frozen or at room temperature.

This TCR was recovered from a woman between 25 and 40 years old who had been exposed to COVID-19. The receptor chain draws on TRBV2 and TRBJ2-1; TRBD2 matches 9 bases in the middle. The source material was PBMCs or T cells enriched from blood (not recorded which). The DNA sequence is TGTGCCAGCAGTGTTCCGAGCGGGGGGTACAATGAGCAGTTCTTC. The translation is CASSVPSGGYNEQFF.